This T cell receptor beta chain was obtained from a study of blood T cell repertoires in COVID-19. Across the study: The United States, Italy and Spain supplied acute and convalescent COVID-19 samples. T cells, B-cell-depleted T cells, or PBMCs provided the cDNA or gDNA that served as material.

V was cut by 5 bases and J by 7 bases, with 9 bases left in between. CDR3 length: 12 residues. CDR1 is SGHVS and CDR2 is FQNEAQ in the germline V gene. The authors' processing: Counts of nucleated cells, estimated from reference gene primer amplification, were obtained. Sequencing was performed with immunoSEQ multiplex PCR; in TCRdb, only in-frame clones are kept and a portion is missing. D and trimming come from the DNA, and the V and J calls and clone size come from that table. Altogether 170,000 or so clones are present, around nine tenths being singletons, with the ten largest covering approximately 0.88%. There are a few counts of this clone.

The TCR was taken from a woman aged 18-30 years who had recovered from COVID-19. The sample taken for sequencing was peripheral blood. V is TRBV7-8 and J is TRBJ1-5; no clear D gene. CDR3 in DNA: TGTGCCAGCAGCCCCGCGTCACAGCCCCAGCATTTT. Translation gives CASSPASQPQHF.